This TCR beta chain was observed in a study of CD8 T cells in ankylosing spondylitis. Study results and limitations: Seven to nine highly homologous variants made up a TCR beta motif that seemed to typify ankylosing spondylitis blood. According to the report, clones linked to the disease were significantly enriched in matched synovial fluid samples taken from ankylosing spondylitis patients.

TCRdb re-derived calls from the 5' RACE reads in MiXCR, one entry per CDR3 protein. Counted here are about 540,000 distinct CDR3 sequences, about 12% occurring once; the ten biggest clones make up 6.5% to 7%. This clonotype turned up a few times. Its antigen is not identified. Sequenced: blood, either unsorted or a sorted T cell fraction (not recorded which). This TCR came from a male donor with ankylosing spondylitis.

The CDR3 nucleotides are TGTGCCACCAGTGATTACCGGGACAGGGCTGGCTACACCTTC. It is translated as CATSDYRDRAGYTF. The chain couples TRBV24-1 to TRBJ1-2, with TRBD1 identical over 9 bases. Trimming removed 2 bases from V and 7 bases from J; junction bases left unmatched: 4. Per germline, CDR1 KGHDR and CDR2 SFDVKD. The CDR3 extends over 14 amino acids.